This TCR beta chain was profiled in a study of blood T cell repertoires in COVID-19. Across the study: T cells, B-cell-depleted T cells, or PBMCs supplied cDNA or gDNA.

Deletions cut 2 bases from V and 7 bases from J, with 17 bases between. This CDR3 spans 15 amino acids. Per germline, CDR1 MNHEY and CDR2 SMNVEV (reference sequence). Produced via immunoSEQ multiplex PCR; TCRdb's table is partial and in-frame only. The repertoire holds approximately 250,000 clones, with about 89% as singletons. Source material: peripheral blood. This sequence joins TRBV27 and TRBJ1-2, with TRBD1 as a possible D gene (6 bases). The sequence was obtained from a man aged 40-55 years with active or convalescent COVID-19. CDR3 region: CASSLTYAQGRGYTF. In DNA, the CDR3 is TGTGCCAGCAGTTTAACCTACGCACAGGGTCGTGGCTACACCTTC.